A single sample gave rise to the 17 T cell receptor beta chains below, sequenced in a study of T cells in Graves' hyperthyroidism and ophthalmopathy. Amplification targeted TCR beta CDR3 regions from RNA transcripts. First-round RT-PCR of the TCR CDR3 relied on the HTBI primer set. A single record per CDR3 protein comes from TCRdb applying MiXCR to the multiplex PCR reads. The sample includes about 180,000 distinct CDR3 sequences, approximately 15% of them seen just once. The sample consisted of blood. The receptors here all came from a woman between 50 and 59 years old with Graves' hyperthyroidism.

This clonotype was detected a few times. This rearrangement joins TRBV4-2 to TRBJ2-2, with 13 bases fitting TRBD2. CDR3 length: 16 amino acids. V lost 4 bases and J lost 2; bases outside the gene matches: 1. Germline CDR1 LGHNA, CDR2 YNFKEQ. The CDR3, as DNA: TGTGCCAGCAGCCGACTAGCGGGGGGCAACACCGGGGAGCTGTTTTTT. The encoded protein is CASSRLAGGNTGELFF.

This clonotype was recorded at least ten times. The chain is built from TRBV15 and TRBJ1-4; D is undetermined. The V gene's germline CDR1 is LNHNV and CDR2 YYDKDF (reference sequence). Trimming cost V 4 bases and J 0 bases, with 12 bases left between them. This CDR3 has 16 amino acids. This chain's CDR3 is CATSKTRLSTNEKLFF. The CDR3 coding sequence is TGTGCCACCAGCAAAACCAGACTCTCAACTAATGAAAAACTGTTTTTT.

The chain couples TRBV11-2 to TRBJ2-5; 12 nucleotides match TRBD2. After removal of 5 bases from V and 4 bases from J, the junction contained 2 bases not matched to a gene. Germline values: CDR1 SGHAT, CDR2 FQNNGV. The CDR3 is 14 amino acids. The CDR3 spells CASSKTSGGETQYF. As DNA, the CDR3 is TGTGCCAGCAGCAAGACTAGCGGGGGAGAGACCCAGTACTTC.

V usage is TRBV10-3 and J usage is TRBJ2-7, with TRBD1 as a possible D gene (6 bases). V was clipped by 7 bases and J by 1 base, with 11 bases between them. CDR3 size: 13 residues. Per the germline V gene, CDR1 is ENHRY and CDR2 is SYGVKD. CDR3 nucleotides: TGTGCCATCAACCCGACAGGTTCCTACGAGCAGTACTTC. Residues: CAINPTGSYEQYF.

The chain uses TRBV2 and TRBJ2-1, with 9 bases matching TRBD1. The V and J ends lost 7 bases and 8 bases, in that order; junction bases with no gene match: 6. The CDR3 extends over 13 amino acids. From germline, CDR1 is SNHLY and CDR2 FYNNEI. The CDR3 spells CASMTGQGHEQFF. Written as DNA, the CDR3 is TGTGCCAGCATGACGGGACAGGGTCATGAGCAGTTCTTC.

This clonotype was observed many times. This chain joins TRBV7-2 and TRBJ2-3; no clear D. The V end lost 5 bases, the J end lost 2 bases, and 11 bases lay between the germline ends. The CDR3 length is 14 residues. Germline CDR1 reads SGHTA; CDR2 reads FQGNSA. In DNA, the CDR3 is TGTGCCAGCAGCCCTAGTCCCTACACAGATACGCAGTATTTT. Translating it yields CASSPSPYTDTQYF.

This clonotype has at least ten counts. This rearrangement joins TRBV20-1 to TRBJ2-7; D may be TRBD1 or TRBD2 (5 bases each). Germline CDR1 reads DFQATT; CDR2 reads SNEGSKA (reference sequence). This CDR3 region has 15 residues. The V end was cut by 0 bases, the J end by 1 base, with 13 bases between. The CDR3 coding sequence is TGCAGTGCTAGAGATGGGGGACGGGGTTCCTACGAGCAGTACTTC. Its translation: CSARDGGRGSYEQYF.

This clonotype was found many times. The chain joins TRBV2 to TRBJ2-1, with 7 nucleotides matching TRBD2. CDR3 length: 14 amino acids. Germline CDR1 reads SNHLY; CDR2 reads FYNNEI. V lost 6 bases, J lost 1 base, and 3 bases stayed unmatched. The CDR3 protein is CASSLAESYNEQFF. CDR3 DNA sequence: TGTGCCAGCAGCCTAGCGGAATCCTACAATGAGCAGTTCTTC.

On this clonotype itself: A much larger clone sits a single nucleotide away, making a read error possible. The chain recombines TRBV7-9 with TRBJ2-2, with D tentatively TRBD1 (6 bases). The CDR3 totals 16 residues. Germline V gene data show CDR1 as SEHNR and CDR2 as FQNEAQ (reference sequence). The CDR3 spells CASSSPDSSNAGELFF. The CDR3 DNA follows: TGTGCCAGCAGCTCGCCGGACAGTTCGAACGCCGGGGAGCTGTTTTTT.

This clonotype has a count of ten or more. The CDR3 loop reads CASSDRELSGQYF. Here the CDR3 DNA reads TGCGCCAGCAGTGATCGAGAGTTGTCTGGGCAGTACTTC. The chain is built from TRBV10-1 and TRBJ2-7; D call uncertain. The CDR3 contains 13 residues. Looked up from germline, CDR1 is WNHNN and CDR2 is SYGVQD (reference sequence). V dropped 3 bases and J dropped 9 bases, with 15 bases sitting between them.

This clonotype was detected many times. The chain recombines TRBV6-5 with TRBJ1-1; D remains ambiguous. Trimming left V 1 base short and J 4 bases short, with 7 bases between. The CDR3 contains 13 residues. Germline CDR1 reads MNHEY; CDR2 reads SVGAGI. The CDR3 DNA reads TGTGCCAGCAGTTACTTACGGGGCACTGAAGCTTTCTTT. Its protein product is CASSYLRGTEAFF.

The chain links TRBV6-2 or TRBV6-3 to TRBJ2-1, with TRBD2 matching 11 bases. The germline gives CDR1 MNHEY, CDR2 SVGEGT. The V and J ends lost 5 bases and 9 bases, in that order; junction bases with no gene match: 12. CDR3 length equals 16 residues. CDR3 amino acids: CASSPSGGLVWGEQFF. DNA for the CDR3: TGTGCCAGCAGTCCTAGCGGGGGGCTCGTTTGGGGTGAGCAGTTCTTC.

In its sample, this clonotype was seen many times. The V and J genes are TRBV7-9 and TRBJ2-7, with TRBD1 matching over 11 bases. Trimming cost V 4 bases and J 5 bases; bases outside gene matches: 7. Germline assignment: CDR1 SEHNR and CDR2 FQNEAQ (reference sequence). The CDR3 extends over 15 amino acids. CDR3 in DNA: TGTGCCAGCAGCTCCCAGGACAGGGGGCAGGACGAGCAGTACTTC. It yields the protein CASSSQDRGQDEQYF.

There are many counts of this clonotype. This chain uses TRBV14 with TRBJ1-1; D is undetermined. Trimming took 0 bases from V and 7 from J, leaving 6 bases between them. Germline CDR1 SGHDN, CDR2 FVKESK. The CDR3 length is 12 residues. This CDR3 is CASSQDLFEAFF. CDR3 nucleotides: TGTGCCAGCAGCCAAGATTTATTTGAAGCTTTCTTT.

This clonotype was detected ten times or more. The chain links TRBV11-2 to TRBJ2-5, with 8 nucleotides matching TRBD2. After removal of 8 bases from V and 3 bases from J, the junction contained 5 bases not matched to a gene. The length of the CDR3 is 13 residues. Germline V lookup: CDR1 SGHAT, CDR2 FQNNGV. The CDR3, as DNA: TGTGCCAGCCGTAGCGGGGTAAAAGAGACCCAGTACTTC. Translating gives CASRSGVKETQYF.

This clonotype showed up many times. The V and J genes are TRBV19 and TRBJ2-2; tentatively, D is TRBD2 (7 bases). The CDR3 consists of 16 residues. The V end lost 5 bases, the J end lost 7 bases, and 20 bases lay between the germline ends. Per germline, CDR1 LNHDA and CDR2 SQIVND (reference sequence). CDR3 in amino acids: CASSALLGGAHGELFF. In DNA form, the CDR3 reads TGTGCCAGTAGTGCCCTCCTAGGGGGGGCTCACGGGGAGCTGTTTTTT.

J is TRBJ2-3 and V is TRBV3-1; D is possibly TRBD2 (6 bases). Between the trimmed V and J ends, which lost 4 bases and 6 bases, there was a span of 11 bases. The germline CDR1 and CDR2 sequences are LGHDT and YNNKEL (reference sequence). The CDR3 is 13 residues long. This CDR3 is CASSPLLADTQYF. DNA of the CDR3: TGTGCCAGCAGCCCCCTCCTAGCGGATACGCAGTATTTT.